This T cell receptor beta chain was documented in a study of blood T cells in healthy people across ages. It was with a sample-barcoded 5' primer and a J-beta primer mix that a second PCR of roughly 6 to 12 cycles was run. Each CDR3 protein is one row after TCRdb ran MiXCR on the 5' RACE reads. The sample yields 1 million to 1.2 million distinct CDR3 sequences, approximately 38% seen once. The CDR3 is made up of 15 amino acids. V was clipped by 3 bases and J by 1 base, with 10 bases between them. The chain uses TRBV12-3 or TRBV12-4 and TRBJ1-5; D is uncertain. The sequence was collected from a man younger than 35 in good health. Material for sequencing was blood. CDR3 region: CASSFLAGSNQPQHF. The CDR3 DNA follows: TGTGCCAGCAGTTTCCTGGCAGGCAGCAATCAGCCCCAGCATTTT.